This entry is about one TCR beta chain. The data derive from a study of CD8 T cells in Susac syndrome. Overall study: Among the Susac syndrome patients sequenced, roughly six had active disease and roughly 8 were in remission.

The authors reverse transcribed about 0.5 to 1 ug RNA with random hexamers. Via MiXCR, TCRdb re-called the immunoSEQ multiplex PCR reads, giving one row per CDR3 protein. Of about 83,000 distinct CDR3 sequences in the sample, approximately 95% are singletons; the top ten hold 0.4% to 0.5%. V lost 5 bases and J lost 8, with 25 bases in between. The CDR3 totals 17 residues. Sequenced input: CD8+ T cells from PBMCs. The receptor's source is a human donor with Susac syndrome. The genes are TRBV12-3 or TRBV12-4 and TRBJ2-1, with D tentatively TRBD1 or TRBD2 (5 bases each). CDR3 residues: CASSPPPGLAAWDEQFF. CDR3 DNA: TGTGCCAGCAGTCCCCCGCCGGGGCTAGCCGCATGGGATGAGCAGTTCTTC.